This T cell receptor beta chain was found in a study of blood T cell repertoires in COVID-19 (dated by TCRdb to the early 2020s). Context from the whole study: Samples covering the acute and convalescent phases of COVID-19 were provided by collaborators in the United States, Italy and Spain. The prospective study material was composed of cDNA or gDNA derived from T cells, B-cell-depleted T cells, or PBMCs. Subjects who had been exposed to COVID-19, were actively infected with it, or had recovered from it provided the deeply sampled blood TCRbeta repertoires that made up the dataset. Nearly every sample came with metadata listing a de-identified subject ID, COVID-19 status, age in years and sex. Where HLA class I and class II types were available, the types were taken from metadata supplied by the sample provider, not from assay-based typing. The repertoires were made available in a free public database intended to serve as a resource for research on the immune response to SARS-CoV-2. Samples came from the ongoing ImmuneRACE study (first 160 participants) plus 1,254 subjects from 6 global collaborators. Beyond this particular receptor, the publication reports: The quantity of clinical and demographic metadata differed by source and by participant and was supplied without curation.

To note about this clone: Its antigen is not yet known. Base qualities are not provided; no much larger clone lies one nucleotide away.

The immunoSEQ Assay, a bias-controlled multiplex PCR, was used to amplify TCRbeta CDR3 regions from genomic DNA. The paper's processing steps were these. Nucleated cell counts per sample were estimated from amplification of reference gene primers within the assay. To quantify the absolute abundance of each unique TCRbeta CDR3 rearrangement, sequence reads were collapsed and filtered. For each sample, productive Simpson clonality was calculated as the square root of Simpson's diversity index across productive rearrangements. The clones in this table, taken by TCRdb from immuneACCESS, are in-frame only. Not every clone is retained; where verified, under half of the shortfall comes from an unresolved V gene, and the cause of the rest is unknown. The D gene and trimming were derived from the DNA, and the V and J assignments and clone size from that table. This sample comprises 68,000 or so clones, roughly nine tenths of them detected only once. The ten top clones hold about 7.4% of the sample.

Collaborating institutions collected whole blood in K2EDTA tubes following their own protocols. For TCRbeta analysis, collaborator samples were shipped as frozen whole blood, as isolated PBMCs, or as DNA extracted from either sample type. The CDR3 numbers 15 residues from cysteine through phenylalanine. CDR3 DNA only is kept here, 45 bases in frame from base 1. V is pared back by 0 bases and J by 4 bases, with 11 bases lying between the germline termini. CDR1 and CDR2, per the germline V gene, are SGDLS and YYNGEE. The specimen sequenced was peripheral blood. The source is a man between 45 and 60 years old with active COVID-19. The V and J genes are TRBV9 and TRBJ2-1; tentative D gene TRBD1, with 6 bases matching. Here the CDR3 is given as CASSVAGDLYNEQFF. The bases are TGTGCCAGCAGCGTAGCAGGGGACCTATACAATGAGCAGTTCTTC.